This paragraph covers one T cell receptor beta chain sequence. Its target is unknown. Germline lookup yields CDR1 SNHLY and CDR2 FYNNEI. The CDR3 length is 14 residues. Losses at the gene ends were 7 bases for V and 7 bases for J; bases not matched to a gene: 12. Measured with immunoSEQ multiplex PCR; TCRdb has only the in-frame clones, and not every one. Among under 550,000 clones, about 93% were seen once, and the ten largest hold 9% to 15%. This sample stems from a study of Ad26.COV2.S vaccination and SARS-CoV-2 variants. Treatment here: roughly 19 received Ad26.COV2.S at low or high dose, single or two shots; 5 received placebo; per-sample allocation not given. Samples came from day 63 after the first vaccine or placebo injection. In the vaccine, an Ad26 vector expressed the SARS-CoV-2 spike of the Wuhan strain. Overall study results and limits: Breadth measured for non-spike TCRs was similar across vaccine and placebo recipients. The TCR breadth and depth analyses may have understated or missed part of the total T cell responses.

The source material was peripheral blood, sampled in a trial of Ad26.COV2.S vaccine versus placebo. This clonotype was obtained from a person aged 18-60 years who received the Ad26.COV2.S COVID-19 vaccine or a placebo. The chain couples TRBV2 to TRBJ2-7, with 8 nucleotides matching TRBD2. CDR3 protein: CASNPLAAAGEQYF. Here the CDR3 DNA reads TGTGCCAGCAACCCACTAGCGGCAGCCGGGGAGCAGTACTTC. Drawing the rest from reference TRBV2 and TRBJ2-7, the complete variable domain is EPEVTQTPSHQVTQMGQEVILRCVPISNHLYFYWYRQILGQKVEFLVSFYNNEISEKSEIFDDQFSVERPDGSNFTLKIRSTKLEDSAMYFCASNPLAAAGEQYFGPGTRLTVT.